Listed below are T cell receptor beta chains from one sample, sequenced in a study of blood T cell repertoires in COVID-19. Only in-frame clones appear in the TCRdb table, and some are missing; sequencing was by immunoSEQ multiplex PCR. Among 350,000 to 400,000 clones listed, 90% were seen once. The source material was peripheral blood. These receptors were obtained from a man aged 18 to 30 with active or convalescent COVID-19. CDR3s include the opening cysteine and the closing phenylalanine or tryptophan. D genes are given only for firm matches. Size tells how often a clone was seen (once, few, many) or the class of an expanded clone, and some rows leave it out.

v_gene	abundance	d_gene	j_gene	CDR3nt	CDR3aa
TRBV19	NA	NA	TRBJ2-3	TGTGCCAGTAGTACAGGGGCTGGGGATACGCAGTATTTT	CASSTGAGDTQYF
TRBV2	NA	TRBD2	TRBJ2-1	TGTGCCAGCAGTGAAAACGTCAGCGGGGGGACCTACTACAATGAGCAGTTCTTC	CASSENVSGGTYYNEQFF
TRBV7-9	few	NA	TRBJ2-7	TGTGCCAGCAGCTTAGCAAGCCTCGTGGGAGCCTACGAGCAGTACTTC	CASSLASLVGAYEQYF
TRBV3-1/TRBV3-2	NA	NA	TRBJ2-7	TGTGCCAGCAGCCAAGCACTCAGGGGTCCCACCTACGAGCAGTACTTC	CASSQALRGPTYEQYF
TRBV27	few	TRBD1	TRBJ1-2	TGTGCCAGCAGTTTTTTCTCCAGGGGGCAAGGCTATGGCTACACCTTC	CASSFFSRGQGYGYTF
TRBV29-1	NA	TRBD1	TRBJ2-1	TGCAGCGTGCGGACAGGAGAGTACAATGAGCAGTTCTTC	CSVRTGEYNEQFF
TRBV6-5	once	NA	TRBJ1-5	TGTGCCAGCGGCAGGGCGAGCAATCAGCCCCAGCATTTT	CASGRASNQPQHF
TRBV4-2	NA	TRBD1	TRBJ2-5	TGTGCCAGCAGCCAAGATTCGGACAGGCGTTCGGCCCAGTACTTC	CASSQDSDRRSAQYF
TRBV6-6	NA	NA	TRBJ1-2	TGTGCCAGCAACGTCAGGGTAATGGATGGCTACACCTTC	CASNVRVMDGYTF
TRBV7-9	NA	TRBD1	TRBJ2-7	TGTGCCAGCAGACAGGGGGTTAGCGAGCAGTACTTC	CASRQGVSEQYF
TRBV6-5	once	NA	TRBJ2-2	TGTGCCAGCAGTTACTCGACGGGATACACCGGGGAGCTGTTTTTT	CASSYSTGYTGELFF
TRBV15	once	NA	TRBJ1-2	TGTGCCACCAGCAGAGGAACGCAGGGAACCTATGGCTACACCTTC	CATSRGTQGTYGYTF
TRBV7-2	NA	NA	TRBJ2-5	TGTGCCAGCAGCTTAGGACCGGGGTGGGAGACCCAGTACTTC	CASSLGPGWETQYF
TRBV19	few	TRBD2	TRBJ2-1	TGTGCCAGTACTCTAACTAGCGGGAGTTATAATGAGCAGTTCTTC	CASTLTSGSYNEQFF
TRBV29-1	once	TRBD1	TRBJ1-3	TGCAGCGTCTCACAGGGGGCTGGAAACACCATATATTTT	CSVSQGAGNTIYF
TRBV10-3	NA	NA	TRBJ2-1	TGTGCCATCAGTGACGGACAGCTATACAATGAGCAGTTCTTC	CAISDGQLYNEQFF
TRBV4-3	NA	NA	TRBJ1-1	TGCGCCAGCAGCCAGACCCAGGGCCTTAACACTGAAGCTTTCTTT	CASSQTQGLNTEAFF
TRBV7-2	few	TRBD1	TRBJ1-1	TGTGCCAGCAGCTCGAGTTACGAGACAGGGGACACTGAAGCTTTCTTT	CASSSSYETGDTEAFF
TRBV19	NA	TRBD1	TRBJ2-1	TGTGCCAGTATGCCGACAGGGTGGGGTGGGAATGAGCAGTTCTTC	CASMPTGWGGNEQFF
TRBV10-3	NA	NA	TRBJ1-5	TGTGCCATCAGTGAGGCCAGGGGCGTGCAGCCCCAGCATTTT	CAISEARGVQPQHF
TRBV10-3	NA	TRBD1	TRBJ1-4	TGTGCCATCAGGGGACAGGGTATTGCTAATGAAAAACTGTTTTTT	CAIRGQGIANEKLFF
TRBV19	NA	TRBD1	TRBJ1-2	TGTGCCAGTTCCGGGACAGGGGGCGCTGGGTACTATGGCTACACCTTC	CASSGTGGAGYYGYTF
TRBV7-2	NA	TRBD2	TRBJ2-5	TGTGCCAGCAGCAAAGGACTAGCGGGAGGGACCCAGTACTTC	CASSKGLAGGTQYF
TRBV18	NA	NA	TRBJ1-2	TGTGCCAGCTCAGAAGGGGAAGGCTATGGCTACACCTTC	CASSEGEGYGYTF
TRBV2	NA	TRBD2	TRBJ2-4	TGTGCCAGCGGGGGACTAGCGGGAGGGCGGTCCAAAAACATTCAGTACTTC	CASGGLAGGRSKNIQYF
TRBV19	NA	NA	TRBJ1-3	TGTGCCAGTAGTGTGCAGTCTGGAAACACCATATATTTT	CASSVQSGNTIYF
TRBV18	NA	NA	TRBJ2-2	TGTGCCAGCTCACCACCGGCAGACACCGGGGAGCTGTTTTTT	CASSPPADTGELFF
TRBV6-5	NA	NA	TRBJ1-4	TGTGCCAGCAGTTTAAACCCACGAGGAGATGAAAAACTGTTTTTT	CASSLNPRGDEKLFF
TRBV5-1	NA	TRBD2	TRBJ2-7	TGCGCCAGCAGCTTGGCCGGGGGGATCGAGCAGTACTTC	CASSLAGGIEQYF
TRBV7-3	NA	NA	TRBJ1-1	TGTGCCAGCAGCCAGTTCGGAATAGCGGGCACTGAAGCTTTCTTT	CASSQFGIAGTEAFF
TRBV23-1	NA	NA	TRBJ2-7	TGCGCCAGCATTAGTACGGTGCCCTACGAGCAGTACTTC	CASISTVPYEQYF
TRBV11-1	NA	TRBD1	TRBJ1-1	TGTGCCAGCAGCTTAGGGAGACAGGGGGTCCCTGAAGCTTTCTTT	CASSLGRQGVPEAFF